Listed below are T cell receptor beta chains from one sample, sequenced in a study of CD8+ T cells in alopecia areata. Only in-frame clones appear in the TCRdb table, and some are missing; sequencing was by immunoSEQ multiplex PCR. The sample lists some 150,000 clones; more than 85% were seen once. The material was CD8+ T cells sorted from blood, obtained at week 4, from a patient treated with tofacitinib. The origin of the receptors is a human donor with alopecia areata. The CDR3 runs from the conserved cysteine through the conserved F or W. A D gene is named only where the DNA matches it firmly. Only some rows state a clone size, as once, few, many or a class for expanded clones.

TRBV28,TRBD1,TRBJ2-3,.,CASIAGQGSNTDTQYF,TGTGCCAGCATCGCGGGACAGGGCTCCAACACAGATACGCAGTATTTT
TRBV30,.,TRBJ1-4,.,CAWSVFQTPWGEKLFF,TGTGCCTGGAGTGTATTCCAGACACCTTGGGGTGAAAAACTGTTTTTT
TRBV27,.,TRBJ2-5,.,CASSSQTASAFPTQYF,TGTGCCAGCAGTTCCCAGACTGCGAGTGCTTTTCCGACCCAGTACTTC
TRBV9,.,TRBJ2-7,.,CASSVGDSYEQYF,TGTGCCAGCAGCGTAGGGGATTCCTACGAGCAGTACTTC
TRBV27,TRBD2,TRBJ2-1,.,CASSHQRDFADGYNEQFF,TGTGCCAGCAGTCACCAGCGGGACTTTGCCGACGGTTACAATGAGCAGTTCTTC
TRBV30,.,TRBJ2-7,.,CAWSQGGEQYF,TGTGCCTGGAGTCAGGGGGGTGAGCAGTACTTC
TRBV29-1,.,TRBJ1-2,.,CSFQTVEGYTF,TGCAGCTTCCAGACAGTGGAGGGCTACACCTTC
TRBV2,.,TRBJ2-3,.,CANILGDASTDTQYF,TGTGCCAACATATTGGGGGACGCGAGCACAGATACGCAGTATTTT
TRBV6-1,TRBD2,TRBJ2-3,.,CASSKLADGTDTQYF,TGTGCCAGCAGTAAACTAGCGGACGGCACAGATACGCAGTATTTT
TRBV27,.,TRBJ2-2,.,CASSLSTFMGGNDTGELFF,TGTGCCAGCAGTTTATCCACCTTTATGGGGGGCAACGACACCGGGGAGCTGTTTTTT
TRBV27,.,TRBJ2-7,few,CASSPGASYEQYF,TGTGCCAGCAGCCCCGGGGCCTCCTACGAGCAGTACTTC
TRBV30,.,TRBJ2-2,.,CAWSFRGTGELFF,TGTGCCTGGAGTTTTCGTGGGACCGGGGAGCTGTTTTTT
TRBV5-4,TRBD1,TRBJ2-3,few,CASSFLGQGNTDTQYF,TGTGCCAGCAGCTTCCTCGGACAGGGGAACACAGATACGCAGTATTTT
TRBV5-1,.,TRBJ2-5,.,CASSEELETQYF,TGCGCCAGCAGCGAAGAGTTGGAGACCCAGTACTTC
TRBV9,.,TRBJ2-3,.,CASSGGDTGADTQYF,TGTGCCAGCAGCGGGGGGGACACCGGAGCGGATACGCAGTATTTT
TRBV5-5,.,TRBJ1-2,.,CASSGGPFAYGYTF,TGTGCCAGCAGCGGGGGACCGTTCGCTTATGGCTACACCTTC
TRBV5-4,.,TRBJ2-3,once,CASSPEGRGSTDTQYF,TGTGCCAGCAGCCCGGAGGGGCGAGGTAGCACAGATACGCAGTATTTT
TRBV27,.,TRBJ2-1,.,CASSLRGHTSYEQFF,TGTGCCAGCAGTTTAAGGGGCCACACTAGCTATGAGCAGTTCTTC
TRBV19,.,TRBJ1-4,.,CASRPRRRGTNEKLFF,TGTGCCAGTAGGCCTCGGCGGAGGGGTACTAATGAAAAACTGTTTTTT
TRBV7-9,.,TRBJ2-1,.,CASSLWGAYNEQFF,TGTGCCAGCAGCTTATGGGGGGCCTACAATGAGCAGTTCTTC